This TCR beta chain was identified during a study of neurological immune-mediated disorders. Study-level findings and limits: The absence of any CDR3 amino acid sequence shared by expanded clones across subjects suggests that repertoires were private in all groups.

Points on this clonotype: Its target is unknown. Because the CDR3's place on the DNA is in doubt, the DNA is left out and the CDR3 is given as listed by TCRdb.

TCRdb reprocessed the 5' RACE reads with MiXCR, giving one entry per CDR3 protein. In the table there are some 16,000 distinct CDR3 sequences, about 10% of which are singletons. Germline V gene lookup returns CDR1 SGDLS and CDR2 YYNGEE. The CDR3 length is 21 residues, termini included. The chain employs TRBV9 and TRBJ1-4; the tabulated D call, TRBD1, remains unverified against the DNA. The sequence derives from a man aged 50-60 years in good health. Sequencing used CD8+ T cells from blood. CDR3 loop: CASSIYLCSVGTGGTNEKLFF.